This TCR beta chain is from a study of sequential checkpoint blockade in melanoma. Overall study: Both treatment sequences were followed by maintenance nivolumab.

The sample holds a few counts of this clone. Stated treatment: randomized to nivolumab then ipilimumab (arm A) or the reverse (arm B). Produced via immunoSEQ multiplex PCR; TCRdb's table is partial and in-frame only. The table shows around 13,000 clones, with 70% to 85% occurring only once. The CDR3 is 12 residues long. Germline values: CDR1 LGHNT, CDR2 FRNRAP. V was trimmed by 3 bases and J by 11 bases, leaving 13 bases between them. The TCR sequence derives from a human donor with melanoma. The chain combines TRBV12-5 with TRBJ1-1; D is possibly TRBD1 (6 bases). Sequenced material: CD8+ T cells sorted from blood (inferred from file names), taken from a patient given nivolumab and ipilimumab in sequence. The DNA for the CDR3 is TGTGCTAGTGGTTTCGCAGGGGAAGAGGCTTTCTTT. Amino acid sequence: CASGFAGEEAFF.